The 15 T cell receptor beta chains listed next were all sequenced from one sample in a study of CD4 T cells in relation to SARS-CoV-2 and coronaviruses. The assay was immunoSEQ multiplex PCR, and TCRdb's table has in-frame clones only and misses some. Here the sample spans more than 35,000 clones, over 70% being singletons. No antigen is known for these receptors. Sequencing was performed on memory CD4+ T cells from PBMCs, cultured in vitro. Source of these receptors: an adult with COVID-19.

V usage is TRBV20-1 and J usage is TRBJ2-5; TRBD2 is a possible D gene (6 bases). The V end was cut by 3 bases, the J end by 1 base, with 15 bases between. Germline V lookup: CDR1 DFQATT, CDR2 SNEGSKA (reference sequence). The CDR3 spans 15 residues. The CDR3 sequence: CSASPGEGLQETQYF. The CDR3 DNA is TGCAGTGCTAGTCCGGGGGAAGGCCTCCAAGAGACCCAGTACTTC.

Only one count was recorded for this clone. The V and J genes are TRBV18 and TRBJ2-7; possible D gene TRBD2, 6 bases. The CDR3 extends over 18 amino acids. Germline CDR1 reads KGHSH; CDR2 reads LQKENI. The V end lost 4 bases, the J end lost 0 bases, and 22 bases lay between the germline ends. The CDR3 region has the DNA TGTGCCAGCTCACGGGAATCGGCTGGGTGGCGGGACTCCTACGAGCAGTACTTC. It yields the protein CASSRESAGWRDSYEQYF.

The chain is built from TRBV4-2 and TRBJ2-5; no definite D call. Germline values: CDR1 LGHNA, CDR2 YNFKEQ. This CDR3 region has 14 residues. Trimming pared 1 base from V and 5 bases from J, leaving 11 bases between. CDR3 region: CASSQGASVETQYF. The CDR3 region has the DNA TGTGCCAGCAGCCAAGGCGCTAGTGTGGAGACCCAGTACTTC.

The J gene is TRBJ2-3, the V gene TRBV7-8; tentatively, D is TRBD1 (6 bases). Looked up from germline, CDR1 is SGHVS and CDR2 is FQNEAQ. The CDR3 spans 13 residues. V was trimmed by 4 bases and J by 4 bases, leaving 9 bases between them. CDR3 in amino acids: CASSSNRADTQYF. The CDR3 region has the DNA TGTGCCAGCAGCTCCAACAGGGCAGATACGCAGTATTTT. The full variable domain, with the rest looked up from reference TRBV7-8 and TRBJ2-3, is GAGVSQSPRYKVAKRGQDVALRCDPISGHVSLFWYQQALGQGPEFLTYFQNEAQLDKSGLPSDRFFAERPEGSVSTLKIQRTQQEDSAVYLCASSSNRADTQYFGPGTRLTVL.

The chain carries TRBV21-1 and TRBJ2-3; TRBD1 reflects the table's D call only, with no check against the DNA. TRBV21-1 is annotated as a pseudogene. CDR3 size: 16 residues. The CDR3 spells CASSTRDRGVSVTQYF. CDR3 DNA: TGTGCCAGCAGCACCAGGGACAGGGGCGTATCGGTTACGCAGTATTTT.

The chain joins TRBV19 to TRBJ1-4; D uncertain. This CDR3 comprises 16 residues. Deletions cut 3 bases from V and 4 bases from J, with 15 bases between. CDR1 and CDR2 (germline): LNHDA, SQIVND (reference sequence). Here the CDR3 DNA reads TGTGCCAGTAGTATTGGGTTTCAGCGGCGTAATGAAAAACTGTTTTTT. Translation: CASSIGFQRRNEKLFF.

The table lists this clone with a count of one. The J gene is TRBJ2-7, the V gene TRBV19; either TRBD1 or TRBD2 may supply D (5 bases each). The germline CDR1 and CDR2 sequences are LNHDA and SQIVND (reference sequence). V was trimmed by 3 bases and J by 3 bases, leaving 12 bases between them. There are 14 residues in the CDR3. The chain's CDR3 is CASSMGRGDYEQYF. CDR3 nucleotide sequence: TGTGCCAGTAGTATGGGGAGAGGGGACTACGAGCAGTACTTC.

This clone came up a few times. The V and J genes are TRBV29-1 and TRBJ1-3; a possible D gene is TRBD1 (5 bases). The V gene's germline CDR1 is SQVTM and CDR2 ANQGSEA. V shed 2 bases and J shed 1 base, with 9 bases lying between them. This CDR3 spans 14 amino acids. CDR3 region: CSVENQGSGNTIYF. The CDR3 region has the DNA TGCAGCGTTGAAAACCAGGGATCTGGAAACACCATATATTTT.

Remarks on this clone: Relative to the germline gene, one junction end is altered; a read error may explain this. The V call is TRBV11-2, the J call TRBJ2-2; possibly TRBD2 for D (6 bases). Germline V gene lookup returns CDR1 SGHAT and CDR2 FQNNGV. The CDR3 spans 17 residues. The CDR3 nucleotides are TGTGCCAGCAGCTTAGGACTAGTTTTGTCGAACTCCGGGGAGCTGTTTTTT. Its translation: CASSLGLVLSNSGELFF.

The J gene is TRBJ1-1, the V gene TRBV10-3; 7 positions match TRBD1. The V gene end was trimmed by 6 bases and the J gene end by 3 bases; junction bases not matched to a gene: 7. The CDR3 has 14 amino acids. Germline V lookup: CDR1 ENHRY, CDR2 SYGVKD. Written as DNA, the CDR3 is TGTGCCATCAGGCCCGATACAGGGGACACTGAAGCTTTCTTT. Protein: CAIRPDTGDTEAFF.

The chain links TRBV1 to TRBJ2-4; the D call in the table, TRBD2, was not verified against the DNA. TRBV1 is termed a pseudogene. The CDR3 runs 13 residues. In nucleotides, the CDR3 is TGCACCAGCTCCGGACTAGCGGGAGGCGTTCAGTACTTC. Residues: CTSSGLAGGVQYF.

The chain links TRBV12-2 to TRBJ2-3; the table names TRBD1, a call not compared with the DNA. TRBV12-2 is marked as a pseudogene. This CDR3 has 16 amino acids. CDR3 bases: TGTGCAAGTCGCTTAGGTGGCAGGGAAATCACAGATACGCAGTATTTT. The encoded protein is CASRLGGREITDTQYF.

The V call is TRBV23-1, the J call TRBJ2-7, with D perhaps TRBD2 (5 bases). TRBV23-1 is an ORF for which the function is uncertain. The CDR3 extends over 16 amino acids. The germline V and J ends were trimmed by 0 bases and 5 bases, with 17 bases remaining between them. The CDR3 coding sequence is TGCGCCAGCAGTCAATCGCCCACTGAGGGATCCCACGAGCAGTACTTC. This codes for CASSQSPTEGSHEQYF.

The V gene is TRBV10-3, the J gene TRBJ2-3; 12 bases line up with TRBD2. The germline V gene encodes CDR1 ENHRY and CDR2 SYGVKD. This CDR3 has 21 amino acids. V was clipped by 6 bases and J by 4 bases; unmatched bases: 23. The CDR3 loop reads CAIREARGLGSTSGRSDTQYF. CDR3 nucleotides: TGTGCCATCAGGGAGGCTAGGGGCTTGGGCTCGACTAGCGGGAGATCAGATACGCAGTATTTT.

The J gene is TRBJ2-1, the V gene TRBV10-3; D is tentatively TRBD1 or TRBD2 (5 bases each). This CDR3 region has 13 residues. CDR1 is ENHRY, CDR2 SYGVKD, per germline. V dropped 10 bases and J dropped 4 bases, with 14 bases sitting between them. Written as DNA, the CDR3 is TGTGCCACCCTATACGGGGCATACAATGAGCAGTTCTTC. Amino acids: CATLYGAYNEQFF.